This T cell receptor beta chain originates from a study of beta chain features in type 1 diabetes. The CDR3 contains 13 residues. Germline V CDR1 and CDR2: MNHEY, SMNVEV (reference sequence). V dropped 4 bases and J dropped 6 bases, with 7 bases sitting between them. Study-wide results and limits: Across all four CD4+ subsets, people with type 1 diabetes showed modestly shorter TCRB CDR3s.

This clone was counted between two and nine times. Its cognate antigen is unknown. Reverse transcribing all isolated RNA meant expressed TCRB transcripts were sequenced. Sequencing used immunoSEQ multiplex PCR; TCRdb keeps in-frame clones, though not all of them. The data hold nearly 700,000 clones, with roughly 12% observed a single time. The V and J genes are TRBV27 and TRBJ1-6; no reliable D call. Sequencing was done on a sample of naive CD4+ T cells from blood. This receptor was obtained from a man younger than 30 with type 1 diabetes. For the CDR3, the DNA is TGTGCCAGCAGTTATACGGGTAATTCACCCCTCCACTTT. Its protein is CASSYTGNSPLHF.